The source of this TCR beta chain is a study of T cells after yellow fever vaccination. Study as a whole: Fractions of low cell number were prepared using SMART-Seq v4 Ultra Low Input. Whole-study results and caveats: Contamination by abundant bulk-population clonotypes could be present in FACS-sorted repertoires. Peaking faster, on day 5 versus 15, the secondary response was nonetheless weaker.

5'RACE template switching generated TCR cDNA, adding a universal primer site and UMIs. TCRdb reanalysed the 5' RACE reads using MiXCR and keeps one entry per CDR3 protein. The sample contains some 27,000 distinct CDR3 sequences, approximately 6% of which appear only once. This clonotype was seen at least ten times. Sample: PBMCs, either bulk or a sorted T-cell subset (CD4+, CD8+, memory, or dextramer-sorted; not recorded which), taken on the day of the yellow fever booster vaccination. The sequence was collected from a man aged 30 to 39 who received the YFV17D yellow fever vaccine.

CDR3 sequence (DNA): TGCAGTGCTAGGGATGGACAGGGGCAGTATTTT. Protein sequence: CSARDGQGQYF. The chain joins TRBV20-1 to TRBJ2-3, with TRBD1 matching over 8 bases. Trimming cost V 3 bases and J 11 bases; bases outside gene matches: 4. Per germline, CDR1 DFQATT and CDR2 SNEGSKA (reference sequence). There are 11 residues in the CDR3.